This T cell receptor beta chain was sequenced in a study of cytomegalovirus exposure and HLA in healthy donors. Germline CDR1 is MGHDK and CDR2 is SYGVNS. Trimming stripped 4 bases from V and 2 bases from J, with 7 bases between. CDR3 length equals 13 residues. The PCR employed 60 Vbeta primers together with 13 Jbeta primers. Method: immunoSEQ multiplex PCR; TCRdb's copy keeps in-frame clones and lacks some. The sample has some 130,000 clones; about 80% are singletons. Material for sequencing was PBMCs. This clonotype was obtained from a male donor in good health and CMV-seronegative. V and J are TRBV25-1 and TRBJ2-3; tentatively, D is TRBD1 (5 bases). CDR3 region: CASSGQTTDTQYF. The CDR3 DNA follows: TGTGCCAGCAGTGGACAGACCACAGATACGCAGTATTTT.